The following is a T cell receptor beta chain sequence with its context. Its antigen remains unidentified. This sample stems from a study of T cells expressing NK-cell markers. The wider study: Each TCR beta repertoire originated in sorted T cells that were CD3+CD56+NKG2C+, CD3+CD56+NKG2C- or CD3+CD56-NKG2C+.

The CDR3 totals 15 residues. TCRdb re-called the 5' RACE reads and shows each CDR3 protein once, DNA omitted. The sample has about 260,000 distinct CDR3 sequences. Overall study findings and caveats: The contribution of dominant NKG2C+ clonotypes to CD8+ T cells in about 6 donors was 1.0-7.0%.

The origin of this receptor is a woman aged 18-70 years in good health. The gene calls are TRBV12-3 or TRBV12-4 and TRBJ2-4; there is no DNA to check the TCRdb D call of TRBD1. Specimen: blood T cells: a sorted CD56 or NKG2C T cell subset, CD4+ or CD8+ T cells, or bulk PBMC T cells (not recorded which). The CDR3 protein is CASSPRVLAKNIQYF.